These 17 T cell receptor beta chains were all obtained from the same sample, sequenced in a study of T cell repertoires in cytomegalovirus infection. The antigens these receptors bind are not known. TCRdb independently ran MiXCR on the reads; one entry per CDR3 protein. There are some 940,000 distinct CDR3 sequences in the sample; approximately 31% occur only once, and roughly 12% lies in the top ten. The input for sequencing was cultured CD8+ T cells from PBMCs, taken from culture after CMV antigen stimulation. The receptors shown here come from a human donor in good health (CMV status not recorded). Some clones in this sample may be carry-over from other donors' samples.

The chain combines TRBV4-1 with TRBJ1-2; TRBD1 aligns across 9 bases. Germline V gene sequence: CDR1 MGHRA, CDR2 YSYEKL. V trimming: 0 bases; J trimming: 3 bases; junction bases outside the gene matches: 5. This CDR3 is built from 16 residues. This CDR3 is CASSQESTGGDYGYTF. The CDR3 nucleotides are TGCGCCAGCAGCCAAGAATCCACAGGGGGCGACTATGGCTACACCTTC.

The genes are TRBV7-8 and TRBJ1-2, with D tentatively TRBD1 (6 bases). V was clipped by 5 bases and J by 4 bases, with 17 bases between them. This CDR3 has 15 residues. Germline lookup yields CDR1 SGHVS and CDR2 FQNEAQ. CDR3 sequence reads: CASSGGGGPGYGYTF. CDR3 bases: TGTGCCAGCAGCGGAGGGGGGGGACCTGGCTATGGCTACACCTTC.

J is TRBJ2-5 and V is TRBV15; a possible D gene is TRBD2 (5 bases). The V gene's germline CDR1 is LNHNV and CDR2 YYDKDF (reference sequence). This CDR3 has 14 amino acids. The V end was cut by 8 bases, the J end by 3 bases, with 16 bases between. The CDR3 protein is CATLAGTLEETQYF. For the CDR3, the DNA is TGTGCCACCCTAGCAGGAACCCTGGAAGAGACCCAGTACTTC.

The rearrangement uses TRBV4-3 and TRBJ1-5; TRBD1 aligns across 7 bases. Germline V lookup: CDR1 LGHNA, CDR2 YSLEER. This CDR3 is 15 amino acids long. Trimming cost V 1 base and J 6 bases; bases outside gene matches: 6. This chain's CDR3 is CASSQGQGWSQPQHF. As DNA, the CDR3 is TGCGCCAGCAGCCAAGGACAGGGCTGGAGTCAGCCCCAGCATTTT.

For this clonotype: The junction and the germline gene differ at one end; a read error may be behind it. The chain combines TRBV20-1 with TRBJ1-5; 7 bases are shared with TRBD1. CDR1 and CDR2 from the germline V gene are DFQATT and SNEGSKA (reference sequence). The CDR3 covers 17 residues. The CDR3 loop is CSAKGRGRLEDRQPQHF. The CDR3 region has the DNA TGCAGTGCTAAGGGAAGGGGGCGCCTTGAGGATCGTCAGCCTCAGCATTTT.

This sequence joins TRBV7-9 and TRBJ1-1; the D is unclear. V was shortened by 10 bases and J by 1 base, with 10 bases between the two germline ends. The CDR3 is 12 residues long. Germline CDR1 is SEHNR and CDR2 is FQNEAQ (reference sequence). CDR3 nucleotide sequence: TGTGCCACCCGCGGAGGGAACACTGAAGCTTTCTTT. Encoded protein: CATRGGNTEAFF.

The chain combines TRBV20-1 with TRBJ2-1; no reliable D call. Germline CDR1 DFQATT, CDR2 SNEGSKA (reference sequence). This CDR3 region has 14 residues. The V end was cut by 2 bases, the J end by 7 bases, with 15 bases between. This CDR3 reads CSARKDPFGNEQFF. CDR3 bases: TGCAGTGCTAGAAAGGACCCCTTCGGTAATGAGCAGTTCTTC.

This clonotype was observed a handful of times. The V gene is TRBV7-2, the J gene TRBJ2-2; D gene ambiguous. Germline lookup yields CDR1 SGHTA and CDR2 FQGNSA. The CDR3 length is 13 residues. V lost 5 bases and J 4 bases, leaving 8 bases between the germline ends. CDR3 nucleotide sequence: TGTGCCAGCAGCCCTCACGCCACCGGGGAGCTGTTTTTT. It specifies CASSPHATGELFF.

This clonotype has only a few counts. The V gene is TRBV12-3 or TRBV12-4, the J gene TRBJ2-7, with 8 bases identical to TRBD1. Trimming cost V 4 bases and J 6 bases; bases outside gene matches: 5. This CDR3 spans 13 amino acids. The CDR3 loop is CASSWDRSGEQYF. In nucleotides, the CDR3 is TGTGCCAGCAGTTGGGACAGGAGCGGCGAGCAGTACTTC.

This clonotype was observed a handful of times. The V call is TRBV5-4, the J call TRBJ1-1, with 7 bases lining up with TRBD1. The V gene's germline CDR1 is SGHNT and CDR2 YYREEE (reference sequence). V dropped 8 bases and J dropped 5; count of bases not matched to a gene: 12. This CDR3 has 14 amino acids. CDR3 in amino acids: CASSYNRGWTEAFF. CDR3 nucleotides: TGTGCCAGTTCCTACAACAGGGGTTGGACTGAAGCTTTCTTT.

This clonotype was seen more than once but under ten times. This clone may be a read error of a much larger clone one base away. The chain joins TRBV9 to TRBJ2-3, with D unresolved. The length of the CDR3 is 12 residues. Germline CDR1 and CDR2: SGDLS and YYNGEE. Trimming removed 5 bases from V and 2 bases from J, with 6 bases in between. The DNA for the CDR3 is TGTGCCAGCAGATTCCTCACAGATACGCAGTATTTT. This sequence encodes CASRFLTDTQYF.

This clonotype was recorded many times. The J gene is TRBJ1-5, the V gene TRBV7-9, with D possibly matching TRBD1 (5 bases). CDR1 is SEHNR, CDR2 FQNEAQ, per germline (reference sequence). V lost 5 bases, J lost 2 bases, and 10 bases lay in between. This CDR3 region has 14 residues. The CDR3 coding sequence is TGTGCCAGCAGCGGAGGGGCAGGCAATCAGCCCCAGCATTTT. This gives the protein CASSGGAGNQPQHF.

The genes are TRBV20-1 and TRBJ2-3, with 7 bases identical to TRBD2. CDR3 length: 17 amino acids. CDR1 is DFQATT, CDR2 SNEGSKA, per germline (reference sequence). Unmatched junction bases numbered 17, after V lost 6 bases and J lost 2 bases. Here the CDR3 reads CSAPGWSAGENTDTQYF. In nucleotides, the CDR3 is TGCAGTGCACCGGGATGGTCGGCGGGGGAGAACACAGATACGCAGTATTTT.

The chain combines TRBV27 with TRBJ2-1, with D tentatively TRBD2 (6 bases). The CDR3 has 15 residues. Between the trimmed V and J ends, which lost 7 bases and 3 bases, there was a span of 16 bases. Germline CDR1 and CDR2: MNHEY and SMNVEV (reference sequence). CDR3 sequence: CASKGEDYYYNEQFF. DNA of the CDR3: TGTGCCAGCAAGGGTGAGGACTATTACTACAATGAGCAGTTCTTC.

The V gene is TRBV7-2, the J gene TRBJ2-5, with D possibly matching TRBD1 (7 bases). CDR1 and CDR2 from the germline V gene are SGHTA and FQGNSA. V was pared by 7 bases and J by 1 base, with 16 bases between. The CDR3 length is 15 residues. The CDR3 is CASTLGGGGQETQYF. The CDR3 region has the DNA TGTGCCAGCACTTTAGGAGGGGGCGGCCAAGAGACCCAGTACTTC.

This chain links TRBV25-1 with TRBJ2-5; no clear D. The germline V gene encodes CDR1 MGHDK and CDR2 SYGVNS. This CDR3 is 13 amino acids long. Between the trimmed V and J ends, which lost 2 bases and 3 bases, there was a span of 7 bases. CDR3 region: CASSEAAKETQYF. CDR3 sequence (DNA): TGTGCCAGCAGTGAAGCAGCGAAAGAGACCCAGTACTTC.

The CDR3 DNA reads as TGTGCCAGCAGCCAAGAAGGGCAGGGGGCTAATCAGCCCCAGCATTTT. This gives the protein CASSQEGQGANQPQHF. The chain is built from TRBV4-2 and TRBJ1-5, with 8 positions matching TRBD1. V shed 0 bases and J 4 bases; nucleotides not matched to a gene: 5. The germline V gene has CDR1 LGHNA and CDR2 YNFKEQ. The CDR3 extends over 16 amino acids.